Sequencing of this T cell receptor beta chain was carried out in a study of T cell changes during pregnancy in multiple sclerosis. This clone showed up just once. CDR1 is SGHVS and CDR2 is FQNEAQ in the germline V gene. This CDR3 spans 13 amino acids. The ends were cut back, 4 bases at V and 4 bases at J, with 8 bases in the middle. Only in-frame clones appear in the TCRdb table, and some are missing; sequencing was by immunoSEQ multiplex PCR. The sample lists approximately 65,000 clones; around 97% were seen once. J is TRBJ2-1 and V is TRBV7-8; no clear D. The source material was CD8+ T cells from peripheral blood mononuclear cells, sampled after pregnancy. The TCR comes from a female donor with multiple sclerosis, enrolled in a pregnancy study. The CDR3 is CASSSKTYNEQFF. CDR3 bases: TGTGCCAGCAGCTCAAAGACATACAATGAGCAGTTCTTC.